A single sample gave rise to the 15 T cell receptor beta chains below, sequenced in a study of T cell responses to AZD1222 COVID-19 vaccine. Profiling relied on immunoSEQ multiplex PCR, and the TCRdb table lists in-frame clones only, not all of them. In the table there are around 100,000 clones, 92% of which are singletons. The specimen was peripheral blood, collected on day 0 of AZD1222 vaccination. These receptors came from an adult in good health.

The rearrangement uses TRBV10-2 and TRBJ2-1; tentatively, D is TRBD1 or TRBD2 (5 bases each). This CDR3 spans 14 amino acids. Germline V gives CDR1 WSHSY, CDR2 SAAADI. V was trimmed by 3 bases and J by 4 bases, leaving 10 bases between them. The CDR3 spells CASSEGTAYNEQFF. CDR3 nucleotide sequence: TGCGCCAGCAGTGAAGGGACGGCGTACAATGAGCAGTTCTTC.

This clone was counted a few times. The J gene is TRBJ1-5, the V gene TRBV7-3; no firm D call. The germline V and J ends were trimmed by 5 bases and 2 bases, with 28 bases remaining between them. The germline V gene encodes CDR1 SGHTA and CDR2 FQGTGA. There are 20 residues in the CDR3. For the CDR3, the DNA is TGTGCCAGCAGCCCACCCACGGGATACCGGATTCTTCCAGGCAATCAGCCCCAGCATTTT. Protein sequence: CASSPPTGYRILPGNQPQHF. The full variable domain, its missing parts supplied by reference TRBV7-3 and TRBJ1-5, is GAGVSQTPSNKVTEKGKYVELRCDPISGHTALYWYRQSLGQGPEFLIYFQGTGAADDSGLPNDRFFAVRPEGSVSTLKIQRTERGDSAVYLCASSPPTGYRILPGNQPQHFGDGTRLSIL.

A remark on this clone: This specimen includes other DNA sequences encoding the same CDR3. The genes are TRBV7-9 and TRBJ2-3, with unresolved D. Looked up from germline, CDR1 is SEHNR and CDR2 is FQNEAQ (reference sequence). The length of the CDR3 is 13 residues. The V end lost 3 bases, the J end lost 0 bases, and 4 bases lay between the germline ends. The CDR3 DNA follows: TGTGCCAGCAGCTTGGGCAGCACAGATACGCAGTATTTT. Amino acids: CASSLGSTDTQYF.

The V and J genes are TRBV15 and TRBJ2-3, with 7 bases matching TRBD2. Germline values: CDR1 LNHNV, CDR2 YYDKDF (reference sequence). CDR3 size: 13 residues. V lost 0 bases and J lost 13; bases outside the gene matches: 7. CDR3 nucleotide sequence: TGTGCCACCAGCAGAGATTTTGTCGGGAGGAAGTATTTT. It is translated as CATSRDFVGRKYF.

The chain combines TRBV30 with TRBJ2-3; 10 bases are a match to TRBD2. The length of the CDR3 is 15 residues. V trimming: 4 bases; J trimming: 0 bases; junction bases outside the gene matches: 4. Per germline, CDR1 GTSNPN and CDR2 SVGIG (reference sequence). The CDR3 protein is CAWTLTSGSTDTQYF. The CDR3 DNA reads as TGTGCCTGGACGTTGACTAGCGGGAGCACAGATACGCAGTATTTT.

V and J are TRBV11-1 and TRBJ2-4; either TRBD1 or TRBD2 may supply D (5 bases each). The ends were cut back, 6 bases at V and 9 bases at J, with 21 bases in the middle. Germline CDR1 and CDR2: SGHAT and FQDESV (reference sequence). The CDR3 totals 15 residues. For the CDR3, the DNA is TGTGCCAGCAGAAGTCACAGGTCGGGGAACCCCATTCAGTACTTC. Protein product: CASRSHRSGNPIQYF.

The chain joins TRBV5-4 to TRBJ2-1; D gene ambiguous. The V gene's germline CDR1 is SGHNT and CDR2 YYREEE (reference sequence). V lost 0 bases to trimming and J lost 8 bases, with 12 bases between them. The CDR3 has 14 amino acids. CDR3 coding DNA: TGTGCCAGCAGCTTGGCCCTGAATACCGATGAGCAGTTCTTC. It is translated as CASSLALNTDEQFF.

The CDR3 bases are TGTGCCAGCCATCCGACCCCCAGAGGCGGCTACACCTTC. Translated: CASHPTPRGGYTF. This chain joins TRBV6-5 and TRBJ1-2; D is uncertain. This CDR3 region has 13 residues. CDR1 MNHEY and CDR2 SVGAGI come from the germline V gene. The V and J ends lost 8 bases and 8 bases respectively, with 18 bases between them.

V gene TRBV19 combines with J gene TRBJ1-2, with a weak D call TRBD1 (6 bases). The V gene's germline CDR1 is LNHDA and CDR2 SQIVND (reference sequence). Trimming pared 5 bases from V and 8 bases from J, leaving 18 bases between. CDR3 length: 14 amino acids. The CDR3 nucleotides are TGTGCCAGTAGTCCACCCGAGGGGGTGGCGGGCTACACCTTC. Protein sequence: CASSPPEGVAGYTF.

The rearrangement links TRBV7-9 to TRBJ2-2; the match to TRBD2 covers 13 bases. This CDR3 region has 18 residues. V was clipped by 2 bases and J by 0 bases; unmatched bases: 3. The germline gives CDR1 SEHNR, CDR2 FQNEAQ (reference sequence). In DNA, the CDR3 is TGTGCCAGCAGCTTACCACTAGCGGGAGGGCCGAACACCGGGGAGCTGTTTTTT. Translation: CASSLPLAGGPNTGELFF.

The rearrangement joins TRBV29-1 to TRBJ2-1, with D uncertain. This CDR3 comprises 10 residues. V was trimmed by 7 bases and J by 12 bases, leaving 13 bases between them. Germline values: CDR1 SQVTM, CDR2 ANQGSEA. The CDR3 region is CSASTGTQFF. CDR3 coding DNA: TGCAGCGCCTCGACTGGAACGCAGTTCTTC.

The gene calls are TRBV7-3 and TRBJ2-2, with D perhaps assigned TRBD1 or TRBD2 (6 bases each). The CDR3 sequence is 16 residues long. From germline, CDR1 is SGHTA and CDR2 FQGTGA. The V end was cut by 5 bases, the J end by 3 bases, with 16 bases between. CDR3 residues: CASSPRGDGDTGELFF. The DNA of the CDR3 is TGTGCCAGCAGCCCTAGGGGGGACGGGGACACCGGGGAGCTGTTTTTT.

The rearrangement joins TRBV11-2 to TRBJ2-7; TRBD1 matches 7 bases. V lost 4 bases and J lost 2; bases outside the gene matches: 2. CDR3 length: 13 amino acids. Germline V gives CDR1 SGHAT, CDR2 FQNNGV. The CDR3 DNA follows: TGTGCCAGCAGCTGGGACAGACCCTACGAGCAGTACTTC. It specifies CASSWDRPYEQYF.

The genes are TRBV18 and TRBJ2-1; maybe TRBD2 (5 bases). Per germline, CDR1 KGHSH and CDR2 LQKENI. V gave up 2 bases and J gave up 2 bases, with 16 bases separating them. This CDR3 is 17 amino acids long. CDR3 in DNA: TGTGCCAGCTCACCAAAAATTAGCGCAAGGCCCTACAATGAGCAGTTCTTC. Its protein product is CASSPKISARPYNEQFF.

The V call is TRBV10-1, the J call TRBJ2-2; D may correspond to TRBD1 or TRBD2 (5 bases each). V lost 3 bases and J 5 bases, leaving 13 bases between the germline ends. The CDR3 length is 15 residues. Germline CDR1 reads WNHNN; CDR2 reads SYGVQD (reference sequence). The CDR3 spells CASSEIGTQTGELFF. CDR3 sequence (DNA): TGCGCCAGCAGTGAAATTGGGACCCAAACCGGGGAGCTGTTTTTT.